This is a list of T cell receptor beta chains from one sample in a study of T cell responses to AZD1222 COVID-19 vaccine. Profiling relied on immunoSEQ multiplex PCR, and the TCRdb table lists in-frame clones only, not all of them. The sample includes fewer than 110,000 clones, around 83% of them seen just once. The sequencing used peripheral blood, collected on day 0 of AZD1222 vaccination. Receptors were obtained from an adult in good health. Both conserved end residues are part of each CDR3. The order of the fields is V gene, clone size, J gene, D gene, CDR3 protein, CDR3 DNA. D genes are given only for firm matches. Only part of the rows carry a size: once, few, many, or a class if the clone is expanded.

v_gene: TRBV4-1
abundance: -
j_gene: TRBJ1-5
d_gene: -
CDR3aa: CASSHDSFGNQPQHF
CDR3nt: TGCGCCAGCAGCCATGACAGTTTCGGCAATCAGCCCCAGCATTTT

v_gene: TRBV5-4
abundance: few
j_gene: TRBJ2-1
d_gene: TRBD1
CDR3aa: CASSQDRGWGEQFF
CDR3nt: TGTGCCAGCAGCCAGGACAGGGGATGGGGTGAGCAGTTCTTC

v_gene: TRBV4-2
abundance: -
j_gene: TRBJ1-4
d_gene: -
CDR3aa: CASSQEGFSRVNEKLFF
CDR3nt: TGTGCCAGCAGCCAAGAGGGTTTTAGTAGGGTTAATGAAAAACTGTTTTTT

v_gene: TRBV5-1
abundance: -
j_gene: TRBJ2-7
d_gene: TRBD2
CDR3aa: CASSLGLAGGPARYEQYF
CDR3nt: TGCGCCAGCAGCTTGGGACTAGCGGGAGGGCCCGCTCGCTACGAGCAGTACTTC

v_gene: TRBV27
abundance: -
j_gene: TRBJ1-2
d_gene: -
CDR3aa: CASSHEAVGGRNYGYTF
CDR3nt: TGTGCCAGCAGCCACGAAGCCGTCGGGGGGCGCAACTATGGCTACACCTTC

v_gene: TRBV11-1
abundance: -
j_gene: TRBJ2-3
d_gene: -
CDR3aa: CASSFEPRDTQYF
CDR3nt: TGTGCCAGCAGCTTTGAGCCTCGAGATACGCAGTATTTT

v_gene: TRBV5-6
abundance: -
j_gene: TRBJ2-2
d_gene: -
CDR3aa: CASSLGFWAGELFF
CDR3nt: TGTGCCAGCAGCTTGGGCTTTTGGGCCGGGGAGCTGTTTTTT

v_gene: TRBV7-2
abundance: -
j_gene: TRBJ2-2
d_gene: TRBD2
CDR3aa: CASSLVFSGSDTGELFF
CDR3nt: TGTGCCAGCAGCTTAGTCTTTAGCGGGAGTGACACCGGGGAGCTGTTTTTT

v_gene: TRBV19
abundance: -
j_gene: TRBJ1-2
d_gene: -
CDR3aa: CASRDQGTNYGYTF
CDR3nt: TGTGCCAGTAGGGACCAGGGGACTAACTATGGCTACACCTTC

v_gene: TRBV10-3
abundance: -
j_gene: TRBJ2-3
d_gene: TRBD2
CDR3aa: CAITAGVFPDTQYF
CDR3nt: TGTGCCATCACTGCGGGAGTGTTTCCAGATACGCAGTATTTT

v_gene: TRBV19
abundance: -
j_gene: TRBJ2-3
d_gene: -
CDR3aa: CASSMGLLPADTQYF
CDR3nt: TGTGCCAGTAGTATGGGTCTCCTCCCGGCAGATACGCAGTATTTT

v_gene: TRBV4-2
abundance: -
j_gene: TRBJ2-7
d_gene: TRBD1
CDR3aa: CASSPNPGQGAIYEQYF
CDR3nt: TGTGCCAGCAGCCCTAATCCGGGACAGGGGGCAATCTACGAGCAGTACTTC

v_gene: TRBV30
abundance: -
j_gene: TRBJ1-2
d_gene: -
CDR3aa: CAWSGGWSYGYTF
CDR3nt: TGTGCCTGGAGTGGAGGGTGGAGTTATGGCTACACCTTC

v_gene: TRBV28
abundance: -
j_gene: TRBJ2-7
d_gene: -
CDR3aa: CASSLSLAMDEQYF
CDR3nt: TGTGCCAGCAGTTTATCCCTAGCGATGGACGAGCAGTACTTC

v_gene: TRBV30
abundance: once
j_gene: TRBJ1-2
d_gene: TRBD1
CDR3aa: CAWSGTGYGYTF
CDR3nt: TGTGCCTGGAGTGGGACAGGATACGGCTACACCTTC

v_gene: TRBV11-3
abundance: -
j_gene: TRBJ2-2
d_gene: -
CDR3aa: CASSFSGQRGELFF
CDR3nt: TGTGCCAGCAGCTTCTCGGGCCAAAGGGGGGAGCTGTTTTTT

v_gene: TRBV6-5
abundance: -
j_gene: TRBJ2-5
d_gene: -
CDR3aa: CASSNGPVEGETQYF
CDR3nt: TGTGCCAGCAGTAACGGACCAGTAGAGGGAGAGACCCAGTACTTC

v_gene: TRBV4-2
abundance: many
j_gene: TRBJ2-7
d_gene: TRBD2
CDR3aa: CASSQEGLAGVGDEQYF
CDR3nt: TGTGCCAGCAGCCAAGAAGGGCTAGCGGGAGTGGGTGACGAGCAGTACTTC